The rows below give T cell receptor beta chains drawn from one sample of a study of cytomegalovirus exposure and HLA in healthy donors. This table comes from immunoSEQ multiplex PCR, and its TCRdb copy is limited to in-frame clones, with some not included. The sample carries about 130,000 clones, around 80% recorded once. Input material: PBMCs. The receptor set was obtained from a boy younger than 10 in good health and CMV-seronegative. Both conserved end residues are part of each CDR3. A D gene is named only where the DNA matches it firmly. Clone size is given for some rows only: seen once, a few or many times, or a class if the clone is expanded.

size	J	V	D	DNA	CDR3
once	TRBJ1-2	TRBV30	TRBD1	TGTGCCTGGGGACGGACAGGGAATCTAATAGGCTACACCTTC	CAWGRTGNLIGYTF
once	TRBJ1-4	TRBV7-9	TRBD1	TGTGCCAGCAGCGCACCAGGGGGCTCAGGCGAAAAACTGTTTTTT	CASSAPGGSGEKLFF
-	TRBJ1-1	TRBV7-2	-	TGTGCCAGCAGCCAGGGCGGGGGGATCACTGAAGCTTTCTTT	CASSQGGGITEAFF
-	TRBJ1-2	TRBV10-2	-	TGCGCCAGCAAATTGGCCGGGACTAGAGGTGGCTACACCTTC	CASKLAGTRGGYTF
-	TRBJ2-7	TRBV11-3	-	TGTGCCAGCAGCGGGGCCGAGGACCCGCACCCCTACGAGCAGTACTTC	CASSGAEDPHPYEQYF
-	TRBJ2-3	TRBV7-3	-	TGTGCCAGCAGCTTATCGCTTAAAGCCACAGATACGCAGTATTTT	CASSLSLKATDTQYF
-	TRBJ2-1	TRBV7-7	TRBD1	TGTGCTAGCAGCCCTCTAGGGGGCCTCTACAATGAGCAGTTCTTC	CASSPLGGLYNEQFF
-	TRBJ2-3	TRBV27	TRBD1	TGTGCCAGCAGTTTATCGACAGGGATCACAGATACGCAGTATTTT	CASSLSTGITDTQYF
-	TRBJ2-1	TRBV29-1	-	TGCAGCGTTGCCAGGGGCTACAATGAGCAGTTCTTC	CSVARGYNEQFF
-	TRBJ1-2	TRBV30	TRBD1	TGTGCCTGGAGAACTAAGGGACAGGGGGCTATGGGTTATGGCTACACCTTC	CAWRTKGQGAMGYGYTF
-	TRBJ1-5	TRBV5-1	TRBD1	TGCGCCAGCAGCTTGGGGACAGGGAGCAATCAGCCCCAGCATTTT	CASSLGTGSNQPQHF
-	TRBJ1-4	TRBV4-1	-	TGCGCCAGCAGCCCTTGGACTGAGAATGAAAAACTGTTTTTT	CASSPWTENEKLFF
-	TRBJ1-1	TRBV5-4	TRBD1	TGTGCCAGCAGCTTAGGGACAGGGGGCTACCCCATGAACACTGAAGCTTTCTTT	CASSLGTGGYPMNTEAFF
once	TRBJ1-1	TRBV13	TRBD1	TGTGCCAGCAGCTTAGGGAACCAGGGGGGAAAGGCTTTCTTT	CASSLGNQGGKAFF
-	TRBJ2-1	TRBV7-2	TRBD2	TGTGCCAGCAGCTCTCCGGGGGGGACCGTTTACAATGAGCAGTTCTTC	CASSSPGGTVYNEQFF
-	TRBJ2-1	TRBV9	-	TGTGCCAGCAGCGTAGAGGCAGGCAATGAGCAGTTCTTC	CASSVEAGNEQFF
-	TRBJ2-7	TRBV5-8	-	TGTGCCAGCAGCCCCGAAGCAGGGAACTACGAGCAGTACTTC	CASSPEAGNYEQYF
once	TRBJ1-1	TRBV4-1	TRBD1	TGCGCCAGCAGCCACCCACAGGGGGGGGACACTGAAGCTTTCTTT	CASSHPQGGDTEAFF
-	TRBJ2-3	TRBV7-2	-	TGTGCCAGCAGCTTAAGAATTTGGGTGACTAGCACAGATACGCAGTATTTT	CASSLRIWVTSTDTQYF
-	TRBJ2-3	TRBV27	TRBD1	TGTGCCAGCAGTCCGGGACAGACAGATACGCAGTATTTT	CASSPGQTDTQYF
-	TRBJ1-1	TRBV18	TRBD1	TGTGCCAGCTCAGGGTTGGGACAGGGAGGCACTGAAGCTTTCTTT	CASSGLGQGGTEAFF
-	TRBJ2-3	TRBV19	TRBD2	TGTGCCAGTAATCTGGGACTAGCGGGAGGGCCAGCAGATACGCAGTATTTT	CASNLGLAGGPADTQYF
-	TRBJ1-1	TRBV5-1	TRBD1	TGCGCCAGCAGCTTCGTCGGGACAGTTAACACTGAAGCTTTCTTT	CASSFVGTVNTEAFF
once	TRBJ2-3	TRBV6-5	-	TGTGCCACCCGTAGGAGCGATACGCAGTATTTT	CATRRSDTQYF
-	TRBJ2-3	TRBV27	-	TGTGCCAGCAGCTCACTGGGACTTTCTAGCACAGATACGCAGTATTTT	CASSSLGLSSTDTQYF
-	TRBJ1-1	TRBV2	-	TGTGCCAGCATCGCTTTTGGGCTGGGGAACACTGAAGCTTTCTTT	CASIAFGLGNTEAFF
-	TRBJ2-1	TRBV7-9	TRBD2	TGTGCCAGCAGCCAACTAGCGGGAGGGCCGGGCGAGCAGTTCTTC	CASSQLAGGPGEQFF
-	TRBJ1-5	TRBV27	TRBD1	TGTGCCAGCAGGCCCGGGGACAGGGTGAATCAGCCCCAGCATTTT	CASRPGDRVNQPQHF
once	TRBJ1-1	TRBV6-1	-	TGTGCCAGCAGGGGGGGAACTGAAGCTTTCTTT	CASRGGTEAFF
-	TRBJ1-2	TRBV30	-	TGTGCCTGGACGGCGGACACCACCCCAGATGGCTACACCTTC	CAWTADTTPDGYTF
-	TRBJ2-7	TRBV13	-	TGTGCCAGCAGCTTGCAGGGTAGGGACTACGAGCAGTACTTC	CASSLQGRDYEQYF
-	TRBJ1-5	TRBV30	TRBD1	TGTGCCTGGGGCCGACAGGGTGAACAGCCCCAGCATTTT	CAWGRQGEQPQHF
-	TRBJ2-5	TRBV11-2	-	TGTGCCAGCAGCTCCTACGGAGGGGAGACCCAGTACTTC	CASSSYGGETQYF